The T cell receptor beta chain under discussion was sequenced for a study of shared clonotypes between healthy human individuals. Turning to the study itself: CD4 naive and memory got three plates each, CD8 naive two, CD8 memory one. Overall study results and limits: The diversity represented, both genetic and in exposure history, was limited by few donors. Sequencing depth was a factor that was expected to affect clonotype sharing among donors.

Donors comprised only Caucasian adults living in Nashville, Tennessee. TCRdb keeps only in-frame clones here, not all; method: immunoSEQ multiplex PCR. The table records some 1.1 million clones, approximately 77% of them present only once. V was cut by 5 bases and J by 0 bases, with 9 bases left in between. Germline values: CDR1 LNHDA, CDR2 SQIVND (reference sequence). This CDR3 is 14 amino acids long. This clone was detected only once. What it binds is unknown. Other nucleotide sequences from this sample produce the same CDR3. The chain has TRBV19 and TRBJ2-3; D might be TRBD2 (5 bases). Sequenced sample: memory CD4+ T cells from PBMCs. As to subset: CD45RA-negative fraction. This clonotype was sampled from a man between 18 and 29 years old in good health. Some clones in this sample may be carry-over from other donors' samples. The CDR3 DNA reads TGTGCCAGTAGTTGGGGAGCTAGCACAGATACGCAGTATTTT. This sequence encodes CASSWGASTDTQYF.